These T cell receptor beta chains were read from a single sample in a study of blood T cell repertoires in COVID-19. TCRdb keeps only in-frame clones here, not all; method: immunoSEQ multiplex PCR. The sample gives 95,000 to 100,000 clones, 75% to 90% of which show up once; more than 1.5% is in the top ten. Sequenced material: peripheral blood. The receptors here all came from a man older than 75 with acute or convalescent COVID-19. Both conserved end residues are part of each CDR3. Fields, in order: J gene, clone size, V gene, D gene, CDR3 DNA, CDR3 protein. D genes are given only for firm matches. Some rows mark clone size as missing; the rest say once, few, many or name a class of expanded clone.

J: TRBJ2-3
size: -
V: TRBV7-3
D: -
DNA: TGTGCCAGCAGTCAAGATCTAGGAGCGGGCACAGATACGCAGTATTTT
CDR3: CASSQDLGAGTDTQYF

J: TRBJ2-3
size: -
V: TRBV10-3
D: TRBD2
DNA: TGTGCCACGGGACTTTGGACTAGCGGGAGTTCCGGAGATACGCAGTATTTT
CDR3: CATGLWTSGSSGDTQYF

J: TRBJ2-3
size: once
V: TRBV7-2
D: -
DNA: TGTGCCAGCAGCCCACAGCAGGGCCCCACAGATACGCAGTATTTT
CDR3: CASSPQQGPTDTQYF

J: TRBJ1-2
size: -
V: TRBV28
D: -
DNA: TGTGCCAGCAGTTTTTCTTCCTATGGCTACACCTTC
CDR3: CASSFSSYGYTF

J: TRBJ1-4
size: -
V: TRBV2
D: TRBD1
DNA: TGTGCCAGCAGGACTACAGGGGTTGGGAATGAAAAACTGTTTTTT
CDR3: CASRTTGVGNEKLFF

J: TRBJ2-2
size: -
V: TRBV3-1/TRBV3-2
D: -
DNA: TGTGCCAGCAGCCAACCACTTAACGGGAAGAACACCGGGGAGCTGTTTTTT
CDR3: CASSQPLNGKNTGELFF

J: TRBJ2-1
size: -
V: TRBV4-3
D: -
DNA: TGCGCCAGCAGCCAAGATCCCCGTACCCCCGGGTACAATGAGCAGTTCTTC
CDR3: CASSQDPRTPGYNEQFF

J: TRBJ1-3
size: -
V: TRBV12-3/TRBV12-4
D: TRBD1
DNA: TGTGCCAGCAGTGAATTGTTAGGGGGCGCAGGATTT
CDR3: CASSELLGGAGF

J: TRBJ1-1
size: few
V: TRBV29-1
D: -
DNA: TGCAGCGCCTTGGACCCCGACAAGACTAATGAAGCTTTCTTT
CDR3: CSALDPDKTNEAFF

J: TRBJ1-6
size: -
V: TRBV4-2
D: TRBD1
DNA: TGTGCCAGCAGCCCTCAACCGGGACAGGGGTTGAGCTCCTATAATTCACCCCTCCACTTT
CDR3: CASSPQPGQGLSSYNSPLHF

J: TRBJ2-2
size: -
V: TRBV24-1
D: -
DNA: TGTGCCACCCGCGGAGGGCCGGGCACCGGGGAGCTGTTTTTT
CDR3: CATRGGPGTGELFF

J: TRBJ2-5
size: -
V: TRBV5-1
D: TRBD1
DNA: TGCGCCAGCAGCTCGGGACAGGGTTACCAAGAGACCCAGTACTTC
CDR3: CASSSGQGYQETQYF

J: TRBJ1-5
size: -
V: TRBV6-5
D: -
DNA: TGTGCCAGCATAGTTACAGGGCTGGGCAATCAGCCCCAGCATTTT
CDR3: CASIVTGLGNQPQHF

J: TRBJ2-7
size: -
V: TRBV11-2
D: TRBD1
DNA: TGTGCCAGCAGCTCCGCTCCGGGACAGGGAACCTACGAGCAGTACTTC
CDR3: CASSSAPGQGTYEQYF

J: TRBJ2-7
size: -
V: TRBV6-5
D: -
DNA: TGTGCCAGCAGTTACTCCTGGAGACAGGATACCTACGAGCAGTACTTC
CDR3: CASSYSWRQDTYEQYF

J: TRBJ2-5
size: -
V: TRBV30
D: -
DNA: TGTGCCTCAGGGGTGGAGACCCAGTACTTC
CDR3: CASGVETQYF

J: TRBJ2-3
size: -
V: TRBV28
D: -
DNA: TGTGCCAGCAGCCCGAGGAAAGTTGCAGATACGCAGTATTTT
CDR3: CASSPRKVADTQYF

J: TRBJ2-2
size: -
V: TRBV21-1
D: -
DNA: TGTGCCAGCAGCAAAAGCTCGTCGGACATCGCAAACACCGGGGAGCTGTTTTTT
CDR3: CASSKSSSDIANTGELFF

J: TRBJ2-1
size: -
V: TRBV9
D: -
DNA: TGTGCCAGCAGCGTAGCGGGATCTTCCAATGAGCAGTTCTTC
CDR3: CASSVAGSSNEQFF

J: TRBJ2-3
size: -
V: TRBV7-9
D: -
DNA: TGTGCCAGCAGCGCCGGGGGGCTCACAGATACGCAGTATTTT
CDR3: CASSAGGLTDTQYF

J: TRBJ1-1
size: -
V: TRBV19
D: TRBD1
DNA: TGTGCCAGTAGTAAAGGGACAGGGGGGACTGAAGCTTTCTTT
CDR3: CASSKGTGGTEAFF

J: TRBJ2-7
size: -
V: TRBV27
D: -
DNA: TGTGCCAGCAGGGGGAGGCAGCTAGCCTACGAGCAGTACTTC
CDR3: CASRGRQLAYEQYF

J: TRBJ1-4
size: -
V: TRBV19
D: -
DNA: TGTGCCAGTAGCCTCGGTAGAGGGATTAATGAAAAACTGTTTTTT
CDR3: CASSLGRGINEKLFF

J: TRBJ2-2
size: -
V: TRBV29-1
D: TRBD2
DNA: TGCAGCGTTGAAGCCCGACTAGCGGGTACGAACACCGGGGAGCTGTTTTTT
CDR3: CSVEARLAGTNTGELFF

J: TRBJ1-2
size: -
V: TRBV6-2/TRBV6-3
D: TRBD1
DNA: TGTGCCAGCAGCTCACCGGGACAGGCGGACTATGGCTACACCTTC
CDR3: CASSSPGQADYGYTF

J: TRBJ2-7
size: -
V: TRBV11-2
D: -
DNA: TGTGCCAGCAGCCGGGGGGCAGAAGGGAGCGAGCAGTACTTC
CDR3: CASSRGAEGSEQYF

J: TRBJ2-5
size: once
V: TRBV19
D: TRBD1
DNA: TGTGCCAGTAGCAGGACAGGGTTCCAAGAGACCCAGTACTTC
CDR3: CASSRTGFQETQYF

J: TRBJ2-7
size: -
V: TRBV5-1
D: -
DNA: TGCGCCAGCACCCCCGGGGGTACCTACGAGCAGTACTTC
CDR3: CASTPGGTYEQYF

J: TRBJ1-5
size: -
V: TRBV14
D: -
DNA: TGTGCCAGCAGCCAAGGCGCTACTCAGCCCCAGCATTTT
CDR3: CASSQGATQPQHF

J: TRBJ2-3
size: -
V: TRBV11-1
D: -
DNA: TGTGCCAGCAGCTTGGGTACTGGGGGCAAAGGAGATACGCAGTATTTT
CDR3: CASSLGTGGKGDTQYF

J: TRBJ1-2
size: -
V: TRBV19
D: TRBD1
DNA: TGTGCCAGTAAGTCCAGGGGGATGGATGGCTACACCTTC
CDR3: CASKSRGMDGYTF

J: TRBJ2-4
size: -
V: TRBV4-3
D: TRBD2
DNA: TGCGCCAGCAGCCAAGATTGGCGGGGGGCCCTAGCCAAAAACATTCAGTACTTC
CDR3: CASSQDWRGALAKNIQYF

J: TRBJ2-3
size: -
V: TRBV2
D: TRBD1
DNA: TGTGCCAGCAAGGACAGGGGGAACTCCCCAGATACGCAGTATTTT
CDR3: CASKDRGNSPDTQYF

J: TRBJ2-1
size: -
V: TRBV13
D: -
DNA: TGTGCCAGCAGCTTAGCCAGCGGGACACCAGGTGAGCAGTTCTTC
CDR3: CASSLASGTPGEQFF

J: TRBJ2-2
size: -
V: TRBV30
D: TRBD2
DNA: TGTGCCTGGAGAAAAGGCGGGAGGGGCGCCTTTTTTCCCGGGGAGCTGTTTTTT
CDR3: CAWRKGGRGAFFPGELFF

J: TRBJ2-7
size: -
V: TRBV27
D: -
DNA: TGTGCCAGCAGTTCGCATAGCTCCTACGAGCAGTACTTC
CDR3: CASSSHSSYEQYF

J: TRBJ1-3
size: few
V: TRBV7-9
D: -
DNA: TGTGCCAGCAGTCCAAAGTATCGCGTCTCTGGAAACACCATATATTTT
CDR3: CASSPKYRVSGNTIYF

J: TRBJ1-5
size: -
V: TRBV10-3
D: -
DNA: TGTGCCATCAGTGATCCGGGGATTAGCAATCAGCCCCAGCATTTT
CDR3: CAISDPGISNQPQHF

J: TRBJ2-3
size: -
V: TRBV2
D: -
DNA: TGTGCCAGCAGAGGGGACTGGATCACAGATACGCAGTATTTT
CDR3: CASRGDWITDTQYF

J: TRBJ1-5
size: -
V: TRBV5-8
D: -
DNA: TGTGCCAGCAGCTTACGAGGGGGAGATCAGCCCCAGCATTTT
CDR3: CASSLRGGDQPQHF

J: TRBJ2-4
size: -
V: TRBV29-1
D: -
DNA: TGCAGCGTTGAGTCAGGGGACATTCAGTACTTC
CDR3: CSVESGDIQYF

J: TRBJ2-2
size: -
V: TRBV11-2
D: TRBD1
DNA: TGTGCCAGCAGCTTCGGACAGGGTCCCATCGGGGAGCTGTTTTTT
CDR3: CASSFGQGPIGELFF

J: TRBJ1-1
size: -
V: TRBV19
D: TRBD1
DNA: TGTGCCAGTAGTGGGAGGACAGGGATTATTACCGGCACTGAAGCTTTCTTT
CDR3: CASSGRTGIITGTEAFF

J: TRBJ2-1
size: many
V: TRBV7-9
D: TRBD2
DNA: TGTGCCAGCAGCTTTAGAACTAGCGGGAGGATGGGGAATGAGCAGTTCTTC
CDR3: CASSFRTSGRMGNEQFF

J: TRBJ2-5
size: -
V: TRBV20-1
D: -
DNA: TGCGGGGGACTGCGCCAAGAGACCCAGTACTTC
CDR3: CGGLRQETQYF

J: TRBJ1-4
size: once
V: TRBV4-2
D: -
DNA: TGTGCCAGCAGCCAGGGTGCGGGGGGGGAAGATGAAAAACTGTTTTTT
CDR3: CASSQGAGGEDEKLFF

J: TRBJ2-3
size: -
V: TRBV7-9
D: -
DNA: TGTGCCAGCAGCCCAAGCACAGATACGCAGTATTTT
CDR3: CASSPSTDTQYF

J: TRBJ2-5
size: -
V: TRBV7-2
D: TRBD2
DNA: TGTGCCAGCGCTCCTAGCGGGACCCAAGAGACCCAGTACTTC
CDR3: CASAPSGTQETQYF

J: TRBJ2-5
size: -
V: TRBV5-3
D: -
DNA: TGTGCCAAAGAACAGGGCAACGAGACCCAGTACTTC
CDR3: CAKEQGNETQYF

J: TRBJ2-4
size: -
V: TRBV11-2
D: TRBD2
DNA: TGTGCCAGCAGCTTTCCCAACGCTAGCGGGAGGAACATTCAGTACTTC
CDR3: CASSFPNASGRNIQYF

J: TRBJ2-4
size: -
V: TRBV19
D: -
DNA: TGTGCCAGTAGTACCAACTTAGGGACTCAGAACATTCAGTACTTC
CDR3: CASSTNLGTQNIQYF

J: TRBJ1-6
size: few
V: TRBV2
D: -
DNA: TGTGCCAGCAGTGTAGGTCGGGATTCACCCCTCCACTTT
CDR3: CASSVGRDSPLHF

J: TRBJ1-2
size: -
V: TRBV5-6
D: TRBD1
DNA: TGTGCCAGCAGCCTCACTTCTGACAGGGGCAACTATGGCTACACCTTC
CDR3: CASSLTSDRGNYGYTF

J: TRBJ1-1
size: -
V: TRBV29-1
D: TRBD1
DNA: TGCAGTGTAGACAGGGGGCAGGGGTGGGGAACTGAAGCTTTCTTT
CDR3: CSVDRGQGWGTEAFF

J: TRBJ1-1
size: -
V: TRBV11-3
D: -
DNA: TGTGCCAGCAGCTTAGCGGGAGAAAACACTGAAGCTTTCTTT
CDR3: CASSLAGENTEAFF